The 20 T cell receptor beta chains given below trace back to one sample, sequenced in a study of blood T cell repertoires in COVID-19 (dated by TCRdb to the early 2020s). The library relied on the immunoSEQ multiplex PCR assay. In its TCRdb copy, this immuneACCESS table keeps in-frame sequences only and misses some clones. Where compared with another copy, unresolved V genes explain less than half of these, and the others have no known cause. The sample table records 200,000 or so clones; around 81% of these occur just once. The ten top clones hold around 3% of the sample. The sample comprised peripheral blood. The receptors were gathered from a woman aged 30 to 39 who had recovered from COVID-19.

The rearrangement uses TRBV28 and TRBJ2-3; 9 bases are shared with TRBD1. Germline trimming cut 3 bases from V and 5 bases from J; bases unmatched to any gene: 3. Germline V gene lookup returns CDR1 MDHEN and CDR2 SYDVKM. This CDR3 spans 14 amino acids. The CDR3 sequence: CASSLGQGGDTQYF. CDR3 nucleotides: TGTGCCAGCAGTTTGGGACAGGGTGGAGATACGCAGTATTTT.

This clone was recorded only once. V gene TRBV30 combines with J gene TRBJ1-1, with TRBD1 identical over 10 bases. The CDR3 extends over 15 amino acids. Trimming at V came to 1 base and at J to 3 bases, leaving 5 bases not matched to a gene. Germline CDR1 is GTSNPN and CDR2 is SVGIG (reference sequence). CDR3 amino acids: CAWSGDRGRDTEAFF. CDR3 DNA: TGTGCCTGGAGTGGGGACAGGGGACGGGACACTGAAGCTTTCTTT.

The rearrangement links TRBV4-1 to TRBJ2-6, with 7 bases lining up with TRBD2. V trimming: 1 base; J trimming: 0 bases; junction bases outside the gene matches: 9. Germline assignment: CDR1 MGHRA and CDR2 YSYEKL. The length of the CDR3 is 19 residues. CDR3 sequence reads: CASSQVWPSGYSGANVLTF. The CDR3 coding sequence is TGCGCCAGCAGCCAAGTTTGGCCTAGCGGATACTCTGGGGCCAACGTCCTGACTTTC.

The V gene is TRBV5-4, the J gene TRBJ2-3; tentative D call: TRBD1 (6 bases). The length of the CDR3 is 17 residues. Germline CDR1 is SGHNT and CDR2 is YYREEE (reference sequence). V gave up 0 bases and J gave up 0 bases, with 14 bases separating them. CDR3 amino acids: CASSLGGGGPSTDTQYF. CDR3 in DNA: TGTGCCAGCAGCTTGGGTGGGGGCGGTCCTAGCACAGATACGCAGTATTTT.

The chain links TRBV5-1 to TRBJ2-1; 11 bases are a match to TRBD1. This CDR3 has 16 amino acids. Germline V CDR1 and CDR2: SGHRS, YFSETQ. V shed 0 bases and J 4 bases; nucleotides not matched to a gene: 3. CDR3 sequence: CASSLAGTGGYNEQFF. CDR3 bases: TGCGCCAGCAGCTTGGCTGGGACAGGGGGGTACAATGAGCAGTTCTTC.

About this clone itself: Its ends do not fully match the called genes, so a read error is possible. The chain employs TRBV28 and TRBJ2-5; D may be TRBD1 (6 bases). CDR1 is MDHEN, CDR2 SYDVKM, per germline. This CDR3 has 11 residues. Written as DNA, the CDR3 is TGTGCCAGCAGAATTACAGGGAGTTACAACTTC. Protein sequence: CASRITGSYNF.

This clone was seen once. The CDR3 loop is CASSPLAGSITEAFF. Written as DNA, the CDR3 is TGTGCCAGCAGTCCCCTAGCGGGGAGTATCACTGAAGCTTTCTTT. This rearrangement joins TRBV28 to TRBJ1-1; the D is unclear. Germline values: CDR1 MDHEN, CDR2 SYDVKM. The CDR3 totals 15 residues. V gave up 5 bases and J gave up 4 bases, with 17 bases separating them.

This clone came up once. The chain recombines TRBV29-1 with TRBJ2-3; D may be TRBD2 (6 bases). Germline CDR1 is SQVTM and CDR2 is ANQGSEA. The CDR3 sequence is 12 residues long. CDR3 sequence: CIGGDNTDTQYF. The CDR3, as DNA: TGCATTGGAGGGGATAACACAGATACGCAGTATTTT.

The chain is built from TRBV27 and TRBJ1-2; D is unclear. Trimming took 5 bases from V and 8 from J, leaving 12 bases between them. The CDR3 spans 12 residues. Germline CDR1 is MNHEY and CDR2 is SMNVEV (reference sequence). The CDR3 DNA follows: TGTGCCAGCAGTCTAAGGGAGGACGGCTACACCTTC. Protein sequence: CASSLREDGYTF.

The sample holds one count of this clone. The CDR3 is CASSSGDEQFF. The CDR3 DNA reads as TGTGCCAGCTCATCAGGCGATGAGCAGTTCTTC. This chain joins TRBV6-5 and TRBJ2-1; D gene unclear. Trimming removed 8 bases from V and 8 bases from J, with 10 bases in between. Germline CDR1 is MNHEY and CDR2 is SVGAGI. The CDR3 has 11 amino acids.

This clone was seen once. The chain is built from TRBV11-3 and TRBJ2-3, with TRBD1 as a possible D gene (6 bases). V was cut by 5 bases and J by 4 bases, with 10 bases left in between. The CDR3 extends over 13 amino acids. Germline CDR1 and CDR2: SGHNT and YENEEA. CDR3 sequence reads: CASSLNRADTQYF. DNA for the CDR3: TGTGCCAGCAGCCTCAACAGGGCAGATACGCAGTATTTT.

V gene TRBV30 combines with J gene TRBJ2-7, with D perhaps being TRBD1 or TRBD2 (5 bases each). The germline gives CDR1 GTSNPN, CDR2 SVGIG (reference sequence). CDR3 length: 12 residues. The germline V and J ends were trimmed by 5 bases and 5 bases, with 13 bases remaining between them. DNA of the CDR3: TGTGCCTGGGGGACCCTGGGCCACGAGCAGTACTTC. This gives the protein CAWGTLGHEQYF.

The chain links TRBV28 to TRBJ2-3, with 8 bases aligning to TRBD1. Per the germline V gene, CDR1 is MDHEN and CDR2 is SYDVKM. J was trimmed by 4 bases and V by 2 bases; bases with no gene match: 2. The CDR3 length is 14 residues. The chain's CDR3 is CASSLPGGSDTQYF. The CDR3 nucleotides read TGTGCCAGCAGTTTACCAGGGGGCTCAGATACGCAGTATTTT.

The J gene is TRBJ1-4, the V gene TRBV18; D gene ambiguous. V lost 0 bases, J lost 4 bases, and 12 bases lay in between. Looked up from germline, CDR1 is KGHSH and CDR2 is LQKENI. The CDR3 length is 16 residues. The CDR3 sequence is CASSPPGQTDNEKLFF. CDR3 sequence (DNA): TGTGCCAGCTCACCACCCGGCCAGACTGATAATGAAAAACTGTTTTTT.

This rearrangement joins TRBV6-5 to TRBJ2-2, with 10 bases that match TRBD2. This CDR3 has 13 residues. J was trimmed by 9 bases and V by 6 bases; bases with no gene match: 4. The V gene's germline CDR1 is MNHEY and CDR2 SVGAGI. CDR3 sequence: CASRLAGARELFF. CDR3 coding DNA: TGTGCCAGCAGGCTAGCGGGAGCCCGGGAGCTGTTTTTT.

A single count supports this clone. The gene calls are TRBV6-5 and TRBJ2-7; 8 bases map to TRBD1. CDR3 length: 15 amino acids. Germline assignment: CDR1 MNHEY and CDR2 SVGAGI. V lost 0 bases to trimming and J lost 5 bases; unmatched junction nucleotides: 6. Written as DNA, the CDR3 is TGTGCCAGCAGTTACTCGTACCAGGGGGCTGACGAGCAGTACTTC. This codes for CASSYSYQGADEQYF.

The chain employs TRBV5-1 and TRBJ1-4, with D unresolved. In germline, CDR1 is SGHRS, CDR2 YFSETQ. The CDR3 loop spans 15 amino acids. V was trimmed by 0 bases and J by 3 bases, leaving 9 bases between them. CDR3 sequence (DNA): TGCGCCAGCAGCTTGGGGCCTAGCTCTAATGAAAAACTGTTTTTT. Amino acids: CASSLGPSSNEKLFF. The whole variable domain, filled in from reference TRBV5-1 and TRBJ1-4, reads KAGVTQTPRYLIKTRGQQVTLSCSPISGHRSVSWYQQTPGQGLQFLFEYFSETQRNKGNFPGRFSGRQFSNSRSEMNVSTLELGDSALYLCASSLGPSSNEKLFFGSGTQLSVL.

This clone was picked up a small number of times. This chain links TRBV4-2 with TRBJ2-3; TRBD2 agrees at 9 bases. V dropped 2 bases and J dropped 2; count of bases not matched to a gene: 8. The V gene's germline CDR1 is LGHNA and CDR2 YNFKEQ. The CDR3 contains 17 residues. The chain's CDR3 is CASSQWIGGRVTDTQYF. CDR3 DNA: TGTGCCAGCAGCCAATGGATTGGCGGGAGGGTCACAGATACGCAGTATTTT.

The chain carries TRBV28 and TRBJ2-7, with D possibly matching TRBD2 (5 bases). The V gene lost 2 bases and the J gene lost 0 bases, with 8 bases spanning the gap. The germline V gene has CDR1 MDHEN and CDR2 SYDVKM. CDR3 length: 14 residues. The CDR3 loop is CASSLRRSSYEQYF. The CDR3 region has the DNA TGTGCCAGCAGTTTAAGGAGGAGCTCCTACGAGCAGTACTTC.

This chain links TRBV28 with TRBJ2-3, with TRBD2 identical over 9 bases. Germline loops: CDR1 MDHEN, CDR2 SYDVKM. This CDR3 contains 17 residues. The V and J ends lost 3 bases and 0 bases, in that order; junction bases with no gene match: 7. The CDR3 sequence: CASSLTTSGFSTDTQYF. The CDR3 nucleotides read TGTGCCAGCAGTTTGACGACTAGCGGCTTTAGCACAGATACGCAGTATTTT.